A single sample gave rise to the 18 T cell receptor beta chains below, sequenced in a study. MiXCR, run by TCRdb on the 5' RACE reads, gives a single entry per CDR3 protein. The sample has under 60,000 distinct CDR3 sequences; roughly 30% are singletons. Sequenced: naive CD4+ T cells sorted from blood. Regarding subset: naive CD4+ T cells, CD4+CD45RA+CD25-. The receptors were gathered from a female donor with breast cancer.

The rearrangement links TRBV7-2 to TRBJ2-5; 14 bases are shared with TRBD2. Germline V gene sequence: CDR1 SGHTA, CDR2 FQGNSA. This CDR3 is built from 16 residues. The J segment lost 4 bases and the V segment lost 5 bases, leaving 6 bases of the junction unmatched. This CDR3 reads CASSPTGTSGRETQYF. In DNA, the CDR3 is TGTGCCAGCAGCCCGACAGGGACTAGCGGGAGAGAGACCCAGTACTTC.

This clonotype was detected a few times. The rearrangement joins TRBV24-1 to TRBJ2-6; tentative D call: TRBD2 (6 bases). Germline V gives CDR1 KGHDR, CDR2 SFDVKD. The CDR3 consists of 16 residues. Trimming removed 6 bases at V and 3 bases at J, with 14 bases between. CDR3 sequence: CATSSIGGYGANVLTF. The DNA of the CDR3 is TGTGCCACCAGTTCCATCGGGGGATATGGGGCCAACGTCCTGACTTTC.

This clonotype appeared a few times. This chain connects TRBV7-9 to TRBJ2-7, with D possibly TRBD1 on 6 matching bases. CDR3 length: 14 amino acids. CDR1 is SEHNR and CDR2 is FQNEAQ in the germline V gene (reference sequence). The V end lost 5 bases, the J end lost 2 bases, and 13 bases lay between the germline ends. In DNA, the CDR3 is TGTGCCAGCAGCCCCAAGACAGGTACCTACGAGCAGTACTTC. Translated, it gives CASSPKTGTYEQYF.

For the CDR3, the DNA is TGCAGCGTTGTCTTGGCCGAGGGGCACCAAGAGACCCAGTACTTC. This encodes CSVVLAEGHQETQYF. V usage is TRBV29-1 and J usage is TRBJ2-5; D assignment may be TRBD1 or TRBD2 (5 bases each). This CDR3 has 15 amino acids. Per germline, CDR1 SQVTM and CDR2 ANQGSEA. V gave up 4 bases and J gave up 0 bases, with 15 bases separating them.

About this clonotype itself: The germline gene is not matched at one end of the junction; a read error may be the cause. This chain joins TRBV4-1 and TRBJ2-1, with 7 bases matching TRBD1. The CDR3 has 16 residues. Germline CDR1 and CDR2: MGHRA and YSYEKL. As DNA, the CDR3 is TGCGCCGGCAGCCAAGATGACAGGGCAACAAACAATGAGCAGTTCTTC. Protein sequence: CAGSQDDRATNNEQFF.

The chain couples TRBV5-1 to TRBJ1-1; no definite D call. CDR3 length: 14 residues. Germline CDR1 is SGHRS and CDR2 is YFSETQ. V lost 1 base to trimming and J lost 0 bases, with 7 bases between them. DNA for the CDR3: TGCGCCAGCAGCTTGTCGCCCCTGAACACTGAAGCTTTCTTT. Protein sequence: CASSLSPLNTEAFF. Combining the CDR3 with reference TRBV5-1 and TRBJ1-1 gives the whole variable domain KAGVTQTPRYLIKTRGQQVTLSCSPISGHRSVSWYQQTPGQGLQFLFEYFSETQRNKGNFPGRFSGRQFSNSRSEMNVSTLELGDSALYLCASSLSPLNTEAFFGQGTRLTVV.

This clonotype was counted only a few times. The CDR3 loop reads CASSQPDRGRPDTQYF. DNA for the CDR3: TGTGCCAGCAGCCAACCGGACAGGGGGCGCCCAGATACGCAGTATTTT. J is TRBJ2-3 and V is TRBV4-2; 11 positions agree with TRBD1. This CDR3 spans 16 amino acids. Germline lookup yields CDR1 LGHNA and CDR2 YNFKEQ. Losses at the gene ends were 2 bases for V and 4 bases for J; bases not matched to a gene: 5.

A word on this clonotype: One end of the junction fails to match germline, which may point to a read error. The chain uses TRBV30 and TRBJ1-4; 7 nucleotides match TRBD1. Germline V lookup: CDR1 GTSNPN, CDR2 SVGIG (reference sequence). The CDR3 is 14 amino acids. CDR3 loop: CAWSHDRVKEKLSF. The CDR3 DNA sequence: TGTGCCTGGAGCCATGACAGGGTTAAAGAAAAACTGTCTTTT.

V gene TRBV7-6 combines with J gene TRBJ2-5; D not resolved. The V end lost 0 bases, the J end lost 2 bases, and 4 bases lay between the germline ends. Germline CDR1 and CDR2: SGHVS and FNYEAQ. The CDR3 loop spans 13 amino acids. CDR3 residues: CASSLAIQETQYF. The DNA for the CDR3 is TGTGCCAGCAGCTTAGCGATTCAAGAGACCCAGTACTTC.

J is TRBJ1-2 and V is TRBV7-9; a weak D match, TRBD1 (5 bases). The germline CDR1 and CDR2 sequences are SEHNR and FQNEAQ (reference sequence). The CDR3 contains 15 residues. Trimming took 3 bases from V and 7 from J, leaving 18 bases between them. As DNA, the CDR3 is TGTGCCAGCAGCTTCTTAGGCAGGGAGGTTCGTGGCTACACCTTC. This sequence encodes CASSFLGREVRGYTF.

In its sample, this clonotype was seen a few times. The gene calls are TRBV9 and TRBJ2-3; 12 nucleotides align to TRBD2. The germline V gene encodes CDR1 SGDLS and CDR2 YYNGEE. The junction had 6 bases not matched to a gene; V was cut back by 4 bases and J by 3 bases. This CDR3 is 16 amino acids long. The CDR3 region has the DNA TGTGCCAGCAGCCCCCAGACTAGCGGGGGTACAGATACGCAGTATTTT. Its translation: CASSPQTSGGTDTQYF.

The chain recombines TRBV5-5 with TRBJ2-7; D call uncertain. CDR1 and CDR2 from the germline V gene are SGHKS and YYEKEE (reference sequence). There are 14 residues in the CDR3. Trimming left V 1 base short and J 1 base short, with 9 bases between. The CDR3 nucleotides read TGTGCCAGCAGCTTGTTCGGCCCTTCCTACGAGCAGTACTTC. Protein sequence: CASSLFGPSYEQYF.

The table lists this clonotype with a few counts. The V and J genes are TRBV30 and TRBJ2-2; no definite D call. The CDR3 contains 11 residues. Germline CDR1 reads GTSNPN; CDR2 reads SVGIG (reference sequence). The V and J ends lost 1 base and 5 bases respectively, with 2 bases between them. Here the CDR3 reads CAWSGTGELFF. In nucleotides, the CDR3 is TGTGCCTGGAGTGGGACCGGGGAGCTGTTTTTT.

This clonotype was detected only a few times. Here the CDR3 reads CSARDLNGYTF. The CDR3 DNA is TGCAGTGCTAGAGATCTGAATGGCTACACCTTC. The chain couples TRBV20-1 to TRBJ1-2, with unresolved D. Per germline, CDR1 DFQATT and CDR2 SNEGSKA (reference sequence). CDR3 length: 11 amino acids. The V end was cut by 0 bases, the J end by 6 bases, with 5 bases between.

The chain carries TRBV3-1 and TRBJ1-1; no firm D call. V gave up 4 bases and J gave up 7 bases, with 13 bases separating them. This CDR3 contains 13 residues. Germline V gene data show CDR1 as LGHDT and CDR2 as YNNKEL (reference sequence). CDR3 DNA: TGTGCCAGCAGCCTTATGTCCTGGGGTGAAGCTTTCTTT. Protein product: CASSLMSWGEAFF.

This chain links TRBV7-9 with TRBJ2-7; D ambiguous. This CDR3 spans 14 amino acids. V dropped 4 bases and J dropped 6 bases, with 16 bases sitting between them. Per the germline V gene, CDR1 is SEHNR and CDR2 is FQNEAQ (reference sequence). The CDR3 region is CASSSLPARREQYF. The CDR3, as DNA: TGTGCCAGCAGCTCATTGCCGGCCCGCCGCGAGCAGTACTTC.

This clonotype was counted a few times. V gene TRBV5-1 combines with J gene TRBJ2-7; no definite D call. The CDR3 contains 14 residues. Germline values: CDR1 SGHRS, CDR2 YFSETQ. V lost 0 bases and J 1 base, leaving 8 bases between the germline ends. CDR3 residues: CASSLDGSSYEQYF. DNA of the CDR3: TGCGCCAGCAGCTTGGATGGGTCTTCCTACGAGCAGTACTTC.

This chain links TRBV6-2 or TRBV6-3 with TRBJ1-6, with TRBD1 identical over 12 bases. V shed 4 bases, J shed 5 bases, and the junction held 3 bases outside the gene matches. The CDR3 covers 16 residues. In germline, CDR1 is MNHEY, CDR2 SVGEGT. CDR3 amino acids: CASSSGQGANNSPLHF. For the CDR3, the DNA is TGTGCCAGCAGTTCGGGACAGGGGGCCAATAATTCACCCCTCCACTTT.